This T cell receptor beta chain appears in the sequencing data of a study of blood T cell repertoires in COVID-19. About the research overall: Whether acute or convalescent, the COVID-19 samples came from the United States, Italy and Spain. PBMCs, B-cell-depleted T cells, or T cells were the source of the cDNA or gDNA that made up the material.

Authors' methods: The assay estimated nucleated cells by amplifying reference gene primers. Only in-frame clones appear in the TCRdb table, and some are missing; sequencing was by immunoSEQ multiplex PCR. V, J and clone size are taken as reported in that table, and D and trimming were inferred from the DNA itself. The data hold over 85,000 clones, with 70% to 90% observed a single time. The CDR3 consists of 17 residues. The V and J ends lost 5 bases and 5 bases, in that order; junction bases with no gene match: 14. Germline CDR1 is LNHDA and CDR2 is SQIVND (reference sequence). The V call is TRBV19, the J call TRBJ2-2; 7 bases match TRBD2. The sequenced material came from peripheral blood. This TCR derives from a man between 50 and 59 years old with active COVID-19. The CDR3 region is CASSLGGFSGGTGELFF. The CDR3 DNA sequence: TGTGCCAGTAGTCTCGGGGGGTTCTCAGGTGGAACCGGGGAGCTGTTTTTT.